A selection of T cell receptor beta chains follows, all from one sample in a study of naive and memory T cell subsets. TCRdb itself ran the UMI-ligation and nested PCR reads through MiXCR, one entry per CDR3 protein. The sample lists about 100,000 distinct CDR3 sequences, roughly 15% seen once, with about 3% in the top ten. Sequencing was done on a sample of naive CD8+ T cells from blood. These receptors were obtained from a human donor in good health. CDR3s include the opening cysteine and the closing phenylalanine or tryptophan. D genes are given only for firm matches. Clone size appears in some rows only: once, few, many, or a class for an expanded clone.

abundance	d_gene	v_gene	j_gene	CDR3aa	CDR3nt
-	-	TRBV29-1	TRBJ1-2	CSVEDGSYGYTF	TGCAGCGTTGAGGACGGTAGCTATGGCTACACCTTC
few	TRBD2	TRBV4-3	TRBJ2-7	CASSQGIAGEDEQYF	TGCGCCAGCAGCCAAGGTATAGCGGGGGAAGACGAGCAGTACTTC
few	-	TRBV4-3	TRBJ1-3	CASSQDSSAGNTIYF	TGCGCCAGCAGCCAAGATTCGTCAGCTGGAAACACCATATATTTT
many	-	TRBV7-9	TRBJ2-1	CASSFWDSSYNEQFF	TGTGCCAGCAGCTTCTGGGACTCCTCCTACAATGAGCAGTTCTTC
few	-	TRBV7-9	TRBJ2-7	CASSPSASVGMYYEQYF	TGTGCCAGCAGCCCATCGGCTTCGGTTGGGATGTACTACGAGCAGTACTTC
few	-	TRBV6-5	TRBJ2-7	CASSYDADFSYEQYF	TGTGCCAGCAGTTACGATGCGGATTTCTCCTACGAGCAGTACTTC
-	-	TRBV15	TRBJ2-2	CATSRVGGKTGELFF	TGTGCCACCAGCAGAGTTGGCGGCAAAACCGGGGAGCTGTTTTTT
-	-	TRBV7-8	TRBJ2-7	CASSFRDAYEQYF	TGTGCCAGCAGCTTTCGGGACGCCTACGAGCAGTACTTC
-	-	TRBV19	TRBJ2-2	CASSMMDAGELFF	TGTGCCAGTAGTATGATGGACGCCGGGGAGCTGTTTTTT
-	TRBD1	TRBV13	TRBJ1-1	CASSLEGAGGRNTEAFF	TGTGCCAGCAGCTTAGAGGGGGCAGGGGGAAGGAACACTGAAGCTTTCTTT
-	TRBD1	TRBV24-1	TRBJ1-5	CATSDGNRGGQPQHF	TGTGCCACCAGTGATGGGAACAGGGGCGGCCAGCCCCAGCATTTT
-	-	TRBV7-9	TRBJ1-1	CASSWLQGRETEAFF	TGTGCCAGCAGCTGGCTCCAGGGACGGGAAACTGAAGCTTTCTTT
few	-	TRBV30	TRBJ2-7	CAWSATTGYEQYF	TGTGCCTGGAGTGCAACCACGGGTTACGAGCAGTACTTC
few	TRBD2	TRBV5-6	TRBJ2-3	CASSWGLAGDTQYF	TGTGCCAGCAGCTGGGGACTAGCGGGAGATACGCAGTATTTT
many	-	TRBV4-3	TRBJ2-7	CASSQDLTGNSYEQYF	TGCGCCAGCAGCCAAGATTTAACAGGCAATTCCTACGAGCAGTACTTC
-	-	TRBV30	TRBJ1-4	CAWGPMGEKLFF	TGTGCCTGGGGTCCTATGGGGGAAAAACTGTTTTTT
-	-	TRBV12-3/TRBV12-4	TRBJ1-1	CASSLVGKAFF	TGTGCCAGCAGTTTGGTAGGGAAAGCTTTCTTT
-	TRBD2	TRBV6-2/TRBV6-3	TRBJ2-7	CASSYGTSGSSTEQYF	TGTGCCAGCAGTTACGGGACTAGCGGGAGCTCCACCGAGCAGTACTTC
-	TRBD1	TRBV27	TRBJ1-1	CASSLNRGNTEAFF	TGTGCCAGCAGTTTGAACAGGGGGAACACTGAAGCTTTCTTT
many	-	TRBV2	TRBJ2-7	CASTQGTYEQYF	TGTGCCAGCACCCAGGGAACCTACGAGCAGTACTTC
-	-	TRBV6-1	TRBJ1-2	CASSEWSRNYGYTF	TGTGCCAGCAGTGAATGGAGTCGCAACTATGGCTACACCTTC
few	-	TRBV15	TRBJ2-3	CATRASAEITDTQYF	TGTGCCACAAGGGCTTCGGCGGAAATCACAGATACGCAGTATTTT
few	-	TRBV29-1	TRBJ1-3	CSVTQGRSGNTIYF	TGCAGCGTGACGCAGGGGAGGTCTGGAAACACCATATATTTT
few	-	TRBV7-9	TRBJ2-3	CASSGLTDTQYF	TGTGCCAGCAGCGGTCTCACAGATACGCAGTATTTT
many	-	TRBV12-3/TRBV12-4	TRBJ2-1	CASSLGANPRYNEQFF	TGTGCCAGCAGTTTAGGAGCGAACCCGAGGTACAATGAGCAGTTCTTC
few	-	TRBV2	TRBJ2-3	CASTLRVPRTDTQYF	TGTGCCAGCACCCTCCGGGTGCCTCGCACAGATACGCAGTATTTT
few	TRBD2	TRBV9	TRBJ2-1	CASSVTSDEQFF	TGTGCCAGCAGCGTGACTAGCGATGAGCAGTTCTTC
many	TRBD1	TRBV5-6	TRBJ1-1	CASSLWDRSMNTEAFF	TGTGCCAGCAGCTTGTGGGACAGATCTATGAACACTGAAGCTTTCTTT
many	-	TRBV6-1	TRBJ2-3	CASSRYEKGISTDTQYF	TGTGCCAGCAGTAGATATGAGAAGGGGATAAGCACAGATACGCAGTATTTT
-	TRBD2	TRBV13	TRBJ2-7	CASSSRLANIYEQYF	TGTGCCAGCAGCTCACGACTAGCAAATATTTACGAGCAGTACTTC
-	-	TRBV5-1	TRBJ1-2	CASSSTASATNYGYTF	TGCGCCAGCAGCTCGACAGCTTCCGCCACAAACTATGGCTACACCTTC
many	-	TRBV14	TRBJ1-1	CASSQFRKNTEAFF	TGTGCCAGCAGCCAATTCCGCAAGAACACTGAAGCTTTCTTT
-	-	TRBV13	TRBJ1-1	CASSKRTDEAFF	TGTGCCAGCAGCAAAAGGACGGATGAAGCTTTCTTT